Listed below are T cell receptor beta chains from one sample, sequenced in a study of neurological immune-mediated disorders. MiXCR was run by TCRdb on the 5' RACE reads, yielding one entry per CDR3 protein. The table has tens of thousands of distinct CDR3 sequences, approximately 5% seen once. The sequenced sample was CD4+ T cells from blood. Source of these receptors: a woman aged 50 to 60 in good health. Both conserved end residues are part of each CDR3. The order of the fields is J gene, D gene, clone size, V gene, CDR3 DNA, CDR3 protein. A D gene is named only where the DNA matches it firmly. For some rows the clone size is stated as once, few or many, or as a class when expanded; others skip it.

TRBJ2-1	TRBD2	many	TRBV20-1	TGCAGTGCTAGAAACCATCGGGCGAGCGGGGGTTTTAGTGAGCAGTTCTTC	CSARNHRASGGFSEQFF
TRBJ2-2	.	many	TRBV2	TGTGCCAGCAGCCTCGACCCCAGGGTGGCGTACACCGGGGAGCTGTTTTTT	CASSLDPRVAYTGELFF
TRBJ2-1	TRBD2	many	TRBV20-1	TGCAGTGCCCCTGGGACTAGCGGGACTAACTCCTACAATGAGCAGTTCTTC	CSAPGTSGTNSYNEQFF
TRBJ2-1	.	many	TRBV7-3	TGTGCCAGCAGCGATGATTTGACAGGCAACGAGCAGTTCTTC	CASSDDLTGNEQFF
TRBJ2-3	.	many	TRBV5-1	TGCGCCAGCAATCCGGGACAATACACAGATACGCAGTATTTT	CASNPGQYTDTQYF
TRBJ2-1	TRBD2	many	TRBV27	TGTGCCAGCAGTCGAGGACTAGCGGGAGTGTCTTACAATGAGCAGTTCTTC	CASSRGLAGVSYNEQFF
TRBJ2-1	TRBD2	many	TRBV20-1	TGCAGTGCCGCAAGCGGGAGTTTTTACAATGAGCAGTTCTTC	CSAASGSFYNEQFF
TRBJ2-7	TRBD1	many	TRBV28	TGTGCCAGCAGTTTATATTCAGGGGGCGGGTACGAGCAGTACTTC	CASSLYSGGGYEQYF
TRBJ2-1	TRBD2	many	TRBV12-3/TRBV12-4	TGTGCCAGCAGTTCCCGGGGGGGCTTCGAATACAATGAGCAGTTCTTC	CASSSRGGFEYNEQFF
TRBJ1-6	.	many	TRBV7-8	TGTGCCAGCAGCCGAGGGACCTCCTATAATTCACCCCTCCACTTT	CASSRGTSYNSPLHF
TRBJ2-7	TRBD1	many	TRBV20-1	TGCAGTGCTTACCGGGACAGGGGGCGCGAGCAGTACTTC	CSAYRDRGREQYF
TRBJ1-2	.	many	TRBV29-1	TGCAGCGTTGGAGACCGGAGAGGCTACACCTTC	CSVGDRRGYTF
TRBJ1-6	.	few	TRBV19	TGTGCCAGTGGCAGGTCAGGCCCACTAGGCAATTCACCCCTCCACTTT	CASGRSGPLGNSPLHF
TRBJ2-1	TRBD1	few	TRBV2	TGTGCCGCCGGAGATGGGACAGCCTTTTCCTACAATGAGCAGTTCTTC	CAAGDGTAFSYNEQFF
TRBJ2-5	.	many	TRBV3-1	TGTGCCAGCAGCCAGAGACCGGGGCGAGAGACCCAGTACTTC	CASSQRPGRETQYF
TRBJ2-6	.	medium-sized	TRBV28	TGTGCCAGCAGTCTGATGTCGGGCCTCTCTGGGGCCAACGTCCTGACTTTC	CASSLMSGLSGANVLTF
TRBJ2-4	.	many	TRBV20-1	TGCAGTGCTATAGGGGAGGCCAAAAACATTCAGTACTTC	CSAIGEAKNIQYF
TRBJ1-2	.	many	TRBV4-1	TGCGCCAGCAGCCAATACGCAGGAGATGGCTACACCTTC	CASSQYAGDGYTF
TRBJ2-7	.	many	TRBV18	TGTGCCAGCTCCCCGGCAGGGGATAACCACTACGAGCAGTACTTC	CASSPAGDNHYEQYF
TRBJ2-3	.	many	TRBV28	TGTGCCAGCCAGACTAGCACAGATACGCAGTATTTT	CASQTSTDTQYF
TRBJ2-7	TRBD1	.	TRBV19	TGTGCCAGTAGTATGTTAGGACAGGGGAACGAGCAGTACTTC	CASSMLGQGNEQYF
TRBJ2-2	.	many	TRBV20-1	TGCAGTGCCCCGACTGTGAACACCGGGGAGCTGTTTTTT	CSAPTVNTGELFF
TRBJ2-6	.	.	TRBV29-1	TGCAGCGTCCCAACAGGCTCTCGGACTTCTGGGGCCAACGTCCTGACTTTC	CSVPTGSRTSGANVLTF
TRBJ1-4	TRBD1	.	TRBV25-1	TGTGTCAGCGCTAAGACAGGGGTGGAAAATCTGTTTTTT	CVSAKTGVENLFF
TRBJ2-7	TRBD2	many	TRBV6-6	TGTGCCAGCAGTTACTCGAATCTCCTAGCGGGAGTATACGAGCAGTACTTC	CASSYSNLLAGVYEQYF
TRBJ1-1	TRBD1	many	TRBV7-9	TGTGCCAGCAGCTTTTCCCCCTTTGGACAGGGAAAGGGCATGAACACTGAAGCTTTCTTT	CASSFSPFGQGKGMNTEAFF
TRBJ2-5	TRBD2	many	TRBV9	TGTGCCAGCAGCGTAGGGATAGTGCGGGAGGAGACCCAGTACTTC	CASSVGIVREETQYF
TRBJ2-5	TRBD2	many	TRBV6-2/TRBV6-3	TGTGCCAGCAGGGGCGGGACTAGCGGGAGTAGAGAGACCCAGTACTTC	CASRGGTSGSRETQYF
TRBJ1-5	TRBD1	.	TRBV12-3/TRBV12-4	TGTGCCAGCAGCGAGACAGGGGGCAATCAGCCCCAGCATTTT	CASSETGGNQPQHF
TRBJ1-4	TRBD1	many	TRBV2	TGTGCCAGCACCTTCAGGACAGGGTGGGAAGAAAAACTGTTTTTT	CASTFRTGWEEKLFF
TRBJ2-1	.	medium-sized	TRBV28	TGTGCCAGCGGGATTCGGAATGAGCAGTTCTTC	CASGIRNEQFF
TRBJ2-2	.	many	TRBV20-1	TGCAGTGCTAGAGCCGTGCGGGGGCAAGAGGAGCTGTTTTTT	CSARAVRGQEELFF
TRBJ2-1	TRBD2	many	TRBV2	TGTGCCAGCAGACTGACTAGCGGGGGGGCAAATGAGCAGTTCTTC	CASRLTSGGANEQFF
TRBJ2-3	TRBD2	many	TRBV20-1	TGCAGTGCTACCACGTCTGGGGGGCGAACTAGCGGGGGGCCGTCAGTCACAGATACGCAGTATTTT	CSATTSGGRTSGGPSVTDTQYF
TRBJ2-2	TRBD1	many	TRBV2	TGTGCCAGTCGGCGGGACAGGGGGACCGGGGAGCTGTTTTTT	CASRRDRGTGELFF
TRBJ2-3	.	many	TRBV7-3	TGTGCCAGCAGCTTAACAGGACCAAGGTCTAGCACAGATACGCAGTATTTT	CASSLTGPRSSTDTQYF
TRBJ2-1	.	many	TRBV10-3	TGTGCCATCAGTGGAAGGGGCTCCCTTACCAATGAGCAGTTCTTC	CAISGRGSLTNEQFF
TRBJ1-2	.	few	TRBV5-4	TGTGCCAGCAGCTTGGAGGGGGGGGCAAATGGCTACACCTTC	CASSLEGGANGYTF
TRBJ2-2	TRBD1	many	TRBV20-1	TGCAGTGCTGGCAGGACAGGGGGGGACACCGGGGAGCTGTTTTTT	CSAGRTGGDTGELFF
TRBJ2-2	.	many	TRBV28	TGTGCCAGCACTCCCCCCGGGTGGTCCGGGGAGCTGTTTTTT	CASTPPGWSGELFF
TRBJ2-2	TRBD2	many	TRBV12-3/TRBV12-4	TGTGCCAGCAGCCGGGGGGGCCCCGGGGAGCTGTTTTTT	CASSRGGPGELFF
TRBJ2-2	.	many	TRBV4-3	TGCGCCAGCAGCCAAGACCCCCCTAGCGCCGCGAACACCGGGGAGCTGTTTTTT	CASSQDPPSAANTGELFF
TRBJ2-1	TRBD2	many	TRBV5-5	TGTGCCAGCAGCTCCTCGGGACTAGCGGGAGGGTTAGGCAATGAGCAGTTCTTC	CASSSSGLAGGLGNEQFF
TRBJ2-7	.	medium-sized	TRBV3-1	TGTGCCAGCAGCCAACTTCAATCCTACGAGCAGTACTTC	CASSQLQSYEQYF